Each of the 19 T cell receptor beta chains below was sequenced from the same sample in a study of cytomegalovirus exposure and HLA in healthy donors. PCR employed 60 Vbeta and 13 Jbeta primers. Profiled with immunoSEQ multiplex PCR; TCRdb holds only in-frame clones, not every one. The sample holds 120,000 or so clones, approximately 72% seen once. The specimen was PBMCs. These receptors all stem from a man younger than 35 in good health and CMV-seronegative.

The chain combines TRBV10-3 with TRBJ2-3, with a weak D call TRBD2 (5 bases). V gave up 7 bases and J gave up 6 bases, with 23 bases separating them. The germline gives CDR1 ENHRY, CDR2 SYGVKD. The CDR3 is made up of 16 amino acids. The DNA of the CDR3 is TGTGCCATCACATGGGAGAATCCCCGAACGGGTGATACGCAGTATTTT. It encodes CAITWENPRTGDTQYF.

This clone was picked up one time. V usage is TRBV19 and J usage is TRBJ1-1; TRBD1 is a possible D gene (5 bases). The germline V and J ends were trimmed by 6 bases and 0 bases, with 11 bases remaining between them. Germline-derived CDR1 and CDR2 are LNHDA and SQIVND (reference sequence). The CDR3 is 14 residues long. The CDR3 bases are TGTGCCAGTAGGAAACAGGACATGAACACTGAAGCTTTCTTT. Translated: CASRKQDMNTEAFF.

This rearrangement joins TRBV5-6 to TRBJ2-7, with TRBD2 matching 7 bases. Trimming at V came to 0 bases and at J to 6 bases, leaving 6 bases not matched to a gene. The length of the CDR3 is 14 residues. Looked up from germline, CDR1 is SGHDT and CDR2 is YYEEEE. The CDR3 bases are TGTGCCAGCAGCTTGGAAAGGGCGGGAGCCGAGCAGTACTTC. This codes for CASSLERAGAEQYF.

This clone was found a few times. This chain uses TRBV7-2 with TRBJ2-1; D perhaps matches TRBD2 (5 bases). This CDR3 is 15 amino acids long. Per germline, CDR1 SGHTA and CDR2 FQGNSA. V shed 1 base and J shed 4 bases, with 11 bases lying between them. CDR3 nucleotide sequence: TGTGCCAGCAGCTTAGGGGCGGGTTCGTACAATGAGCAGTTCTTC. It yields the protein CASSLGAGSYNEQFF.

This chain links TRBV10-2 with TRBJ2-7; no reliable D call. Trimming took 6 bases from V and 6 from J, leaving 15 bases between them. The CDR3 length is 13 residues. In germline, CDR1 is WSHSY, CDR2 SAAADI. CDR3 in DNA: TGCGCCAGCAGCGAGCAACTCCCTGGCGAGCAGTACTTC. This translates into CASSEQLPGEQYF.

The chain couples TRBV19 to TRBJ2-2, with 8 bases that match TRBD1. CDR1 is LNHDA and CDR2 is SQIVND in the germline V gene (reference sequence). V dropped 6 bases and J dropped 4; count of bases not matched to a gene: 10. The CDR3 is 16 amino acids. This CDR3 is CASRKDRDWTTGELFF. The DNA of the CDR3 is TGTGCCAGTAGGAAGGACAGGGACTGGACCACCGGGGAGCTGTTTTTT.

The chain is built from TRBV5-4 and TRBJ1-1; 7 bases are a match to TRBD1. Germline CDR1 and CDR2: SGHNT and YYREEE (reference sequence). V trimming: 1 base; J trimming: 0 bases; junction bases outside the gene matches: 3. There are 15 residues in the CDR3. The CDR3: CASSLRTGLNTEAFF. As DNA, the CDR3 is TGTGCCAGCAGCTTGCGGACAGGCTTGAACACTGAAGCTTTCTTT.

The CDR3: CATSIHGTGTRNEQFF. CDR3 in DNA: TGTGCCACCAGCATTCATGGGACAGGGACGCGGAATGAGCAGTTCTTC. This chain uses TRBV15 with TRBJ2-1, with 9 bases identical to TRBD1. CDR3 length: 16 residues. Germline V gives CDR1 LNHNV, CDR2 YYDKDF (reference sequence). The V and J ends lost 4 bases and 7 bases, in that order; junction bases with no gene match: 11.

V gene TRBV29-1 combines with J gene TRBJ2-6; D unresolved. This CDR3 has 12 residues. V gave up 5 bases and J gave up 4 bases, with 6 bases separating them. Germline V CDR1 and CDR2: SQVTM, ANQGSEA. CDR3 DNA: TGCAGCGTTCCCTTGGGGGCCAACGTCCTGACTTTC. This sequence encodes CSVPLGANVLTF.

This clone occurred once. V gene TRBV5-5 combines with J gene TRBJ2-3; the D is unclear. Trimming shortened V by 2 bases and J by 4 bases, and 5 bases separated the two germline ends. The CDR3 consists of 12 residues. Germline V gene sequence: CDR1 SGHKS, CDR2 YYEKEE (reference sequence). The CDR3 nucleotides are TGTGCCAGCAGCTTCATTTCAGATACGCAGTATTTT. The encoded protein is CASSFISDTQYF.

This clone was found a few times. CDR3 sequence: CASSMGQPYEQYF. The DNA for the CDR3 is TGTGCCAGCAGCATGGGACAGCCCTACGAGCAGTACTTC. The rearrangement joins TRBV6-1 to TRBJ2-5; the match to TRBD1 covers 7 bases. The DNA end favors TRBJ2-7, so the J call may be wrong. Germline V gives CDR1 MNHNS, CDR2 SASEGT. There are 13 residues in the CDR3.

V usage is TRBV5-1 and J usage is TRBJ1-3; D not certain. Between the trimmed V and J ends, which lost 0 bases and 0 bases, there was a span of 7 bases. The germline V gene has CDR1 SGHRS and CDR2 YFSETQ. This CDR3 contains 15 residues. The chain's CDR3 is CASSLGGNSGNTIYF. CDR3 coding DNA: TGCGCCAGCAGCTTGGGCGGCAACTCTGGAAACACCATATATTTT.

About this clone: The junction departs from germline at one end; a sequencing error may be responsible. V usage is TRBV6-1 and J usage is TRBJ2-3; D is perhaps TRBD1 (5 bases). Looked up from germline, CDR1 is MNHNS and CDR2 is SASEGT. The CDR3 is made up of 12 amino acids. CDR3 DNA: TGTGCCAGCAGTGAAGGGCCCAGAGGACAAGATTTT. It codes for CASSEGPRGQDF.

The chain employs TRBV29-1 and TRBJ1-2; 7 nucleotides align to TRBD1. The CDR3 extends over 12 amino acids. V was clipped by 4 bases and J by 7 bases; unmatched bases: 6. Germline assignment: CDR1 SQVTM and CDR2 ANQGSEA. The CDR3 reads CSVAEGAVGYTF. The CDR3 nucleotides are TGCAGCGTTGCCGAGGGGGCTGTTGGCTACACCTTC.

This chain links TRBV6-6 with TRBJ2-5, with D unresolved. With the DNA end fitting TRBJ2-7 better, the J assignment may be wrong. Germline-derived CDR1 and CDR2 are MNHNY and SVGAGI (reference sequence). This CDR3 spans 11 amino acids. DNA of the CDR3: TGTGCCAGCAGCACTTCATACGAGCAGTACTTC. It translates to CASSTSYEQYF.

The chain combines TRBV11-2 with TRBJ2-3, with D possibly being TRBD1 (6 bases). Germline loops: CDR1 SGHAT, CDR2 FQNNGV. Between the trimmed V and J ends, which lost 6 bases and 0 bases, there was a span of 10 bases. The CDR3 sequence is 14 residues long. The CDR3 coding sequence is TGTGCCAGCAGTCAAGGGGGTAGCACAGATACGCAGTATTTT. Translated, it gives CASSQGGSTDTQYF.

The gene calls are TRBV9 and TRBJ1-6, with TRBD1 identical over 8 bases. V lost 1 base to trimming and J lost 7 bases; unmatched junction nucleotides: 4. The CDR3 has 15 residues. Germline-derived CDR1 and CDR2 are SGDLS and YYNGEE. CDR3 protein: CASSVQGAWNSPLHF. CDR3 nucleotide sequence: TGTGCCAGCAGCGTACAGGGGGCTTGGAATTCACCCCTCCACTTT.

The rearrangement uses TRBV7-9 and TRBJ2-5; D may be TRBD2 (6 bases). The tail of the sequence fits TRBJ2-7 better, so the J call may be wrong. Germline lookup yields CDR1 SEHNR and CDR2 FQNEAQ (reference sequence). The CDR3 is 17 residues long. The CDR3 sequence: CASSSPDVRDFFYEQYF. As DNA, the CDR3 is TGTGCCAGCAGCTCTCCGGACGTCCGGGACTTTTTCTACGAGCAGTACTTC.

The chain has TRBV9 and TRBJ2-5; 12 nucleotides match TRBD2. Germline values: CDR1 SGDLS, CDR2 YYNGEE. Losses at the gene ends were 0 bases for V and 5 bases for J; bases not matched to a gene: 8. This CDR3 is 17 amino acids long. Here the CDR3 DNA reads TGTGCCAGCAGCGTAGGGCTAGCGGGAGGGCCGGGGGAGACCCAGTACTTC. It yields the protein CASSVGLAGGPGETQYF.